This TCR beta chain appears in the sequencing data of a study of cytomegalovirus exposure and HLA in healthy donors. Study results and limitations: Despite most TCR sequences being rare, some public TCRs occurred in many donors. The study put roughly 160 TCR beta chains on its list as cytomegalovirus-associated. TCR clusters originating in the first cohort tended to co-occur in the roughly 110 validation repertoires, according to a later analysis.

Remarks on this clone: Its target is not known.

From the roughly 120-subject validation cohort, which was separate from the approximately 670-subject first cohort, the donors were drawn. The CDR3 sequence is 13 residues long. Germline CDR1 MNHNY, CDR2 SVGAGI (reference sequence). V gave up 4 bases and J gave up 5 bases, with 11 bases separating them. Clones were sequenced by immunoSEQ multiplex PCR, and TCRdb holds only the in-frame ones, with some missing. This table holds approximately 270,000 clones, roughly 87% found once. J is TRBJ1-1 and V is TRBV6-6; D gene unclear. The sample consisted of PBMCs. The source is a man aged 18 to 29 in good health and CMV-seropositive. The CDR3 region is CASSSAPGTEAFF. For the CDR3, the DNA is TGTGCCAGCAGTTCGGCCCCGGGGACTGAAGCTTTCTTT.